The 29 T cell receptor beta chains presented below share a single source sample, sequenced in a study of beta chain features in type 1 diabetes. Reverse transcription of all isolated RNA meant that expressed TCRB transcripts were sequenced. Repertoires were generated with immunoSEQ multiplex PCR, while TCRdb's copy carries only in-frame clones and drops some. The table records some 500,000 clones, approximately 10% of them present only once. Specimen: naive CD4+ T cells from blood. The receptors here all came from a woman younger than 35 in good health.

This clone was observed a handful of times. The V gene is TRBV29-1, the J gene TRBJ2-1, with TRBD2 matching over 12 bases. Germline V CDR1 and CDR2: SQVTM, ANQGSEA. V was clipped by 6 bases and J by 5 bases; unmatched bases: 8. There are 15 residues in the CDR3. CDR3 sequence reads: CSVSVRTSGDNEQFF. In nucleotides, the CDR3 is TGCAGCGTGTCAGTGAGGACTAGCGGGGACAATGAGCAGTTCTTC.

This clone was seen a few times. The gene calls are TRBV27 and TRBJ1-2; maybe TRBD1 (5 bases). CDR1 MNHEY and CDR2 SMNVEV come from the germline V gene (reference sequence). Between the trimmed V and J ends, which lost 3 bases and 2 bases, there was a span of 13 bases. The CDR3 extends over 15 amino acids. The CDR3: CASSFLGRKNYGYTF. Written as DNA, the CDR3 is TGTGCCAGCAGTTTCTTGGGACGGAAAAACTATGGCTACACCTTC.

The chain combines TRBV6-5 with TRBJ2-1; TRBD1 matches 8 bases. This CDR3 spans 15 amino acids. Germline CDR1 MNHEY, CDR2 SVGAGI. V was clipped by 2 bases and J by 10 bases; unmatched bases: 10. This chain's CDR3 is CASSYRPAQGAEQFF. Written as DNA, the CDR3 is TGTGCCAGCAGTTACCGCCCAGCTCAGGGGGCCGAGCAGTTCTTC.

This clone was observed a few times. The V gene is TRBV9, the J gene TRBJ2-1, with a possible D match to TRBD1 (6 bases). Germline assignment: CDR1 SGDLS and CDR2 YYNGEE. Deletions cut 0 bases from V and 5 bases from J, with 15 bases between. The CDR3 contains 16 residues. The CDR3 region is CASSVAKQGGDNEQFF. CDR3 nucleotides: TGTGCCAGCAGCGTAGCTAAACAGGGTGGGGACAATGAGCAGTTCTTC.

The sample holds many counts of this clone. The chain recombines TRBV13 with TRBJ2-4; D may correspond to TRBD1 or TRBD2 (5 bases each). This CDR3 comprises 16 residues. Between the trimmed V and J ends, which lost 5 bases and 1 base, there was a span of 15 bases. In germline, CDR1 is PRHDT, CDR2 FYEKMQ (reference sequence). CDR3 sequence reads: CASSHPLRDAKNIQYF. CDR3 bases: TGTGCCAGCAGCCATCCCCTCAGGGACGCCAAAAACATTCAGTACTTC.

CDR3 amino acids: CASNHRLAGTDTQYF. CDR3 coding DNA: TGTGCCAGCAATCATCGACTAGCGGGCACAGATACGCAGTATTTT. The gene calls are TRBV21-1 and TRBJ2-3; TRBD2 is the table's D call, not checked against the DNA. TRBV21-1 is a documented pseudogene. CDR3 size: 15 residues.

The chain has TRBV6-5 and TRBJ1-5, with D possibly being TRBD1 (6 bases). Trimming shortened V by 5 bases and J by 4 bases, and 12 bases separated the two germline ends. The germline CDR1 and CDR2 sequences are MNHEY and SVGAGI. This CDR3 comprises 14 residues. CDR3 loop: CASSVKGGNQPQHF. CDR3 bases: TGTGCCAGCAGTGTGAAGGGGGGTAATCAGCCCCAGCATTTT.

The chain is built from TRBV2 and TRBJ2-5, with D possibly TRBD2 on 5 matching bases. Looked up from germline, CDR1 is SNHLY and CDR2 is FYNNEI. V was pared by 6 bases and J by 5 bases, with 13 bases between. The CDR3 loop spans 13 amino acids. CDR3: CASRATGGETQYF. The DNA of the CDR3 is TGTGCCAGCAGGGCCACCGGCGGGGAGACCCAGTACTTC.

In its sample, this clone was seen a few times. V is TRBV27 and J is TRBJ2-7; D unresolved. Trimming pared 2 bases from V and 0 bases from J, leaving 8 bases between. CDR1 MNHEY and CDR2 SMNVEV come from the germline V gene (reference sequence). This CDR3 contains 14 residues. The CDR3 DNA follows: TGTGCCAGCAGTTTAAGGTATAGCTCCTACGAGCAGTACTTC. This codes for CASSLRYSSYEQYF.

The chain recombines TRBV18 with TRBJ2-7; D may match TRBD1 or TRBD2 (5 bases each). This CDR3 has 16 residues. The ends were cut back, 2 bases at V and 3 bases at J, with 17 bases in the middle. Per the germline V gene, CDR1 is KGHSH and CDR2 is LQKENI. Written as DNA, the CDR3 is TGTGCCAGCTCACCATTCGACAAGGGGAGACTCTACGAGCAGTACTTC. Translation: CASSPFDKGRLYEQYF.

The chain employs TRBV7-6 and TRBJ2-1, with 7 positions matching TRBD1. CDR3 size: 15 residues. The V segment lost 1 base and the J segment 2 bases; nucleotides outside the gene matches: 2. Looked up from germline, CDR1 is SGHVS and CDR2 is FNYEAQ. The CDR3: CASSLDRGAYNEQFF. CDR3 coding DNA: TGTGCCAGCAGCTTAGACAGGGGCGCCTACAATGAGCAGTTCTTC.

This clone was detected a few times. This chain's CDR3 is CASSPEPNYGYTF. CDR3 nucleotides: TGTGCCAGCAGCCCTGAACCGAACTATGGCTACACCTTC. The rearrangement joins TRBV7-2 to TRBJ1-2; no definite D call. Germline lookup yields CDR1 SGHTA and CDR2 FQGNSA. Trimming pared 5 bases from V and 2 bases from J, leaving 9 bases between. The CDR3 sequence is 13 residues long. Full variable domain (remainder filled in from reference TRBV7-2 and TRBJ1-2): GAGVSQSPSNKVTEKGKDVELRCDPISGHTALYWYRQSLGQGLEFLIYFQGNSAPDKSGLPSDRFSAERTGGSVSTLTIQRTQQEDSAVYLCASSPEPNYGYTFGSGTRLTVV.

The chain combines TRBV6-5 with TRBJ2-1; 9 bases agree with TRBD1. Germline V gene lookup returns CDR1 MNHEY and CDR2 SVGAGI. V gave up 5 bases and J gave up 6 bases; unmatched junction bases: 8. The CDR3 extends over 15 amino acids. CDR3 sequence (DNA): TGTGCCAGCAGTGCGACCGGGACAGGGTCCAATGAGCAGTTCTTC. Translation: CASSATGTGSNEQFF.

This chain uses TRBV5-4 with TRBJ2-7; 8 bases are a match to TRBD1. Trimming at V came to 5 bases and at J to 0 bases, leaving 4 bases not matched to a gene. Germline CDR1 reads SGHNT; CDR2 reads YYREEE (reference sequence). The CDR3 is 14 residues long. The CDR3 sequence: CASRSGQDSYEQYV. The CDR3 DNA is TGTGCCAGCAGATCGGGACAGGACTCCTACGAGCAGTACGTC.

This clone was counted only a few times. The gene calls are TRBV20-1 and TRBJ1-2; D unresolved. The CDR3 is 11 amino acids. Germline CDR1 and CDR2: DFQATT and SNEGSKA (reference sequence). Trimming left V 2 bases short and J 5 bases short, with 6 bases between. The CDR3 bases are TGCAGTGCTAGAACTTTGTATGGCTACACCTTC. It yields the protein CSARTLYGYTF.

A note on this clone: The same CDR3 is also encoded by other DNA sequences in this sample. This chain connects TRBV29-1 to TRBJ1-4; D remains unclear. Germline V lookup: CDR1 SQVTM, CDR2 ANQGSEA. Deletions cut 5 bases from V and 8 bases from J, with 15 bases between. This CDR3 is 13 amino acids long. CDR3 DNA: TGCAGCGTTCTACGGGTCCTGGGGGAAAAACTGTTTTTT. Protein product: CSVLRVLGEKLFF.

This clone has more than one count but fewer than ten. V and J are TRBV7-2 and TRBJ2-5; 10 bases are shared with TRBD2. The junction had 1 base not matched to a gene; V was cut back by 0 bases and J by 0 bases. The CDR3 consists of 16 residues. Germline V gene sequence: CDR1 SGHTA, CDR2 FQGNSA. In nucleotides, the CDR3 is TGTGCCAGCAGCTTAGCTAGCGGGGGGTACCAAGAGACCCAGTACTTC. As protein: CASSLASGGYQETQYF.

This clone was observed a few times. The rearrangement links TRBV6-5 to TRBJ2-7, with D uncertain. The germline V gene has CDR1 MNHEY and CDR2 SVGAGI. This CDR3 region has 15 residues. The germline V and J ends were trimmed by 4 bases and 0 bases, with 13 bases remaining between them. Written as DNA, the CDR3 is TGTGCCAGCAGTTCTCTGGGAAAGAGCTCCTACGAGCAGTACTTC. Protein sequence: CASSSLGKSSYEQYF.

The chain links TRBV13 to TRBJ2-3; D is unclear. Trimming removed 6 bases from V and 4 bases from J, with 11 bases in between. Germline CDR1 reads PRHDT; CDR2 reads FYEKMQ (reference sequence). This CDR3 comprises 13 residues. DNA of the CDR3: TGTGCCAGCAGTATAAGGTCCGCAGATACGCAGTATTTT. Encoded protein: CASSIRSADTQYF.

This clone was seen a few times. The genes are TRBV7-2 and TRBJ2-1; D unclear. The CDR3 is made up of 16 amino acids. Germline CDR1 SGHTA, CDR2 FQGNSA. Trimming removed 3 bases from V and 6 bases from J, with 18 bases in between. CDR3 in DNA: TGTGCCAGCAGCTTCCCCGAATCGTGGGATCTCAATGAGCAGTTCTTC. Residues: CASSFPESWDLNEQFF. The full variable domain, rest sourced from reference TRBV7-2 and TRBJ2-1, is GAGVSQSPSNKVTEKGKDVELRCDPISGHTALYWYRQSLGQGLEFLIYFQGNSAPDKSGLPSDRFSAERTGGSVSTLTIQRTQQEDSAVYLCASSFPESWDLNEQFFGPGTRLTVL.

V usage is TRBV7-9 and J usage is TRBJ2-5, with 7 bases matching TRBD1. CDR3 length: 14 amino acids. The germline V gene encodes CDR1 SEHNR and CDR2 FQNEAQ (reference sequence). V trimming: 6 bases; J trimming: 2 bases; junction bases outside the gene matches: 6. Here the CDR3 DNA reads TGTGCCAGCAGAGTACAGGGGCGTCAAGAGACCCAGTACTTC. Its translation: CASRVQGRQETQYF.

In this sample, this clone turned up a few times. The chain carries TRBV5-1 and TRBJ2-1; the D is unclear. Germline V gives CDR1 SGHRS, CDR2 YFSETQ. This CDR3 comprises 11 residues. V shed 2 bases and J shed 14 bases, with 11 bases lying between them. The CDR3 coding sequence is TGCGCCAGCAGCTTTGCGACGGAGAAGTTCTTC. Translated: CASSFATEKFF.

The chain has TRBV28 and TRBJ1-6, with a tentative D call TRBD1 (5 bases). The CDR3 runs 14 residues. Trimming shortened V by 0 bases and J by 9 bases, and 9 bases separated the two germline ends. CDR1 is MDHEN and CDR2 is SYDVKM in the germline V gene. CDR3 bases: TGTGCCAGCAGTTTATGGGACACCGGTTCACCCCTCCACTTT. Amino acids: CASSLWDTGSPLHF.

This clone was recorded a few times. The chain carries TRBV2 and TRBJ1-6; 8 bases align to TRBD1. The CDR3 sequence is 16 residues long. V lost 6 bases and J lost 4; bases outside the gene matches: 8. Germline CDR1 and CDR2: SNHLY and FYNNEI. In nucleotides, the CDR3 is TGTGCCAGCAGGGAGGACAGGGCGAGGTATAATTCACCCCTCCACTTT. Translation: CASREDRARYNSPLHF.

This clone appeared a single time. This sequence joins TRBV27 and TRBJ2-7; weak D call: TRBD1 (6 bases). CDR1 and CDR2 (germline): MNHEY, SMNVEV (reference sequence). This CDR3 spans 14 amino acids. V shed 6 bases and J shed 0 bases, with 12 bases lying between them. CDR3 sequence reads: CASRGPRGSYEQYF. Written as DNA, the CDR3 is TGTGCCAGCAGGGGACCCAGGGGCTCCTACGAGCAGTACTTC.

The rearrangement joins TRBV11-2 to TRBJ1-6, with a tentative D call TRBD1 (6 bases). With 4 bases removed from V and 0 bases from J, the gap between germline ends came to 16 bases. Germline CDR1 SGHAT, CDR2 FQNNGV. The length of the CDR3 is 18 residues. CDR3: CASSSGGQSSSYNSPLHF. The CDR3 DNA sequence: TGTGCCAGCAGCTCCGGGGGGCAGTCTAGCTCCTATAATTCACCCCTCCACTTT.

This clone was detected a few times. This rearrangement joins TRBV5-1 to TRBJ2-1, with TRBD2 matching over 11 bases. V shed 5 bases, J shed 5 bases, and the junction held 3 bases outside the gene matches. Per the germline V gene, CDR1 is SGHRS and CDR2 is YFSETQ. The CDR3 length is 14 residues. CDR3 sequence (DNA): TGCGCCAGCAGAACTAGCGGGAGAAACAATGAGCAGTTCTTC. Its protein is CASRTSGRNNEQFF.

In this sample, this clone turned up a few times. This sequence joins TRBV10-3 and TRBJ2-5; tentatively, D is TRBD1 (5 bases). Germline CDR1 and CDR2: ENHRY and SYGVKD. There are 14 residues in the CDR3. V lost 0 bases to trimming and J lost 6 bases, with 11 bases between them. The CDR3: CAISESIGAKTQYF. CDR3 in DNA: TGTGCCATCAGTGAGTCGATAGGGGCCAAGACCCAGTACTTC.

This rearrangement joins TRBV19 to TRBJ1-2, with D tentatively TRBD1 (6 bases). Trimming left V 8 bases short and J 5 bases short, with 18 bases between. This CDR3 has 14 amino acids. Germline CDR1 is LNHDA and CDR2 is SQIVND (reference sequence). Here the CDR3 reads CASSSTGQIYGYTF. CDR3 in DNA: TGTGCCAGTTCATCGACAGGACAAATATATGGCTACACCTTC.